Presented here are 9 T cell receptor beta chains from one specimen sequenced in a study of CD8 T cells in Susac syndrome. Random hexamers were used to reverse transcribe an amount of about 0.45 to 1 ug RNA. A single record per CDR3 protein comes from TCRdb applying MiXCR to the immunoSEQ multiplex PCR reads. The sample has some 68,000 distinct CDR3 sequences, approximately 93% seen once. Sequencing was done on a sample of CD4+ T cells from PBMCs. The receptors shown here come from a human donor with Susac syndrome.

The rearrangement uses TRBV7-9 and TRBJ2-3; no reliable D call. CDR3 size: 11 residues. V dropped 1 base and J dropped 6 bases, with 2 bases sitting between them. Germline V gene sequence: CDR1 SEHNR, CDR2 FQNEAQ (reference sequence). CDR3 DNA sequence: TGTGCCAGCAGCTTAGAGGATACGCAGTATTTT. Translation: CASSLEDTQYF.

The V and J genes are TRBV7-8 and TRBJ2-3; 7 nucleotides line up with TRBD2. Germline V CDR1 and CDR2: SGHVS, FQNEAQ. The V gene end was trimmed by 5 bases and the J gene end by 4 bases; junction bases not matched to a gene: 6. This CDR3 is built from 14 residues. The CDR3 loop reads CASSAWGGADTQYF. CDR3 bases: TGTGCCAGCAGCGCCTGGGGGGGAGCAGATACGCAGTATTTT.

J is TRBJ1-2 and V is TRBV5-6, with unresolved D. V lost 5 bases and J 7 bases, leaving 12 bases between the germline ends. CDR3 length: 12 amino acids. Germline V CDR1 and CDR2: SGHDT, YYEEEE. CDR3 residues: CASSTPGSGYTF. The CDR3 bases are TGTGCCAGCAGTACCCCGGGCAGTGGCTACACCTTC.

The CDR3 spells CASSQRVLRQPSTDTQYF. The CDR3 DNA follows: TGTGCCAGCAGCCAGCGGGTTCTGAGGCAGCCCTCCACAGATACGCAGTATTTT. This sequence joins TRBV9 and TRBJ2-3, with a possible D match to TRBD2 (6 bases). The V gene lost 4 bases and the J gene lost 2 bases, with 23 bases spanning the gap. This CDR3 contains 18 residues. Germline assignment: CDR1 SGDLS and CDR2 YYNGEE.

The CDR3 is CASSKSSTGATGELFF. DNA for the CDR3: TGTGCCAGCAGCAAATCTTCGACAGGGGCCACCGGGGAGCTGTTTTTT. The gene calls are TRBV27 and TRBJ2-2; 8 bases fit TRBD1. Per the germline V gene, CDR1 is MNHEY and CDR2 is SMNVEV (reference sequence). The CDR3 loop spans 16 amino acids. V shed 6 bases and J 4 bases; nucleotides not matched to a gene: 10.

The CDR3 DNA is TGTGCCAGCAGCTTACGGACTAGCAACGAGCAGTACTTC. Protein sequence: CASSLRTSNEQYF. The chain uses TRBV11-1 and TRBJ2-7; 8 bases match TRBD2. Germline CDR1 SGHAT, CDR2 FQDESV (reference sequence). The CDR3 is made up of 13 amino acids. Trimming at V came to 2 bases and at J to 5 bases, leaving 2 bases not matched to a gene.

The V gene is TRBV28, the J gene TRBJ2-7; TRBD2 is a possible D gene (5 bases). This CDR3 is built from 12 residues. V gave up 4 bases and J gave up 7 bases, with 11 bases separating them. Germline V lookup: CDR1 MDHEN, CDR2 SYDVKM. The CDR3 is CASSSWTGEQYF. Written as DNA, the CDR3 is TGTGCCAGCAGTTCCTGGACTGGGGAGCAGTACTTC.

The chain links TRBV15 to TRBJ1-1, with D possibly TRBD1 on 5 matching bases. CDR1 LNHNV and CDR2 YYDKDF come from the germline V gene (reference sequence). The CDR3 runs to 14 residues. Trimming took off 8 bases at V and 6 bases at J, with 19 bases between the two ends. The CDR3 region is CATLGRLGGAEAFF. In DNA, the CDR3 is TGTGCCACCTTAGGACGATTAGGAGGGGCTGAAGCTTTCTTT. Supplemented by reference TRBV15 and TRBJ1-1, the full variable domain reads DAMVIQNPRYQVTQFGKPVTLSCSQTLNHNVMYWYQQKSSQAPKLLFHYYDKDFNNEADTPDNFQSRRPNTSFCFLDIRSPGLGDTAMYLCATLGRLGGAEAFFGQGTRLTVV.

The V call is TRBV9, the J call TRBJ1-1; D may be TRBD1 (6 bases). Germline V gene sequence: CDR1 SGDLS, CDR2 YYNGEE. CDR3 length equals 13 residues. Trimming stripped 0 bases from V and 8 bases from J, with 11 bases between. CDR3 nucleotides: TGTGCCAGCAGCGTAGACTTAGGGGGGGAAGCTTTCTTT. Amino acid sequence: CASSVDLGGEAFF.